A single sample is the source of the 20 T cell receptor beta chains below, sequenced in a study of PD-1 blockade in classical Hodgkin lymphoma (dated by TCRdb to 2018 to 2020). This specimen's time point label, interpreted: cycle 2 day 1 (C2D1) of nivolumab. All trial patients had relapsed after autologous stem cell transplantation, with cohorts A, B and C differing in prior brentuximab vedotin exposure. The receptor library was made with the immunoSEQ multiplex PCR assay. Held by TCRdb, this immuneACCESS table contains in-frame sequences only and omits some clones. Under half of the omission traces to an unresolved V gene where checked; the cause of the rest is unknown. The sample includes 66,000 or so clones, with over 55% observed a single time. The ten largest clonotypes hold just over 9% of the sample. Source: peripheral blood mononuclear cells (PBMCs), taken before the second cycle of nivolumab. The receptors originated from a human donor with classical Hodgkin lymphoma.

The rearrangement uses TRBV29-1 and TRBJ2-5; TRBD2 aligns across 11 bases. Germline values: CDR1 SQVTM, CDR2 ANQGSEA. CDR3 size: 15 residues. V lost 6 bases and J lost 2; bases outside the gene matches: 8. The CDR3 DNA reads TGCAGCGTGGAACCGGGACTAGCGGAACAAGAGACCCAGTACTTC. Protein sequence: CSVEPGLAEQETQYF. The whole variable domain, filled in from reference TRBV29-1 and TRBJ2-5, reads SAVISQKPSRDICQRGTSLTIQCQVDSQVTMMFWYRQQPGQSLTLIATANQGSEATYESGFVIDKFPISRPNLTFSTLTVSNMSPEDSSIYLCSVEPGLAEQETQYFGPGTRLLVL.

This chain joins TRBV4-2 and TRBJ2-6; D unclear. Germline-derived CDR1 and CDR2 are LGHNA and YNFKEQ. This CDR3 is built from 17 residues. The V gene lost 0 bases and the J gene lost 0 bases, with 9 bases spanning the gap. The DNA for the CDR3 is TGTGCCAGCAGCCAAGATAGGACGGTCTCTGGGGCCAACGTCCTGACTTTC. Residues: CASSQDRTVSGANVLTF.

V and J are TRBV30 and TRBJ1-5; 7 bases are shared with TRBD1. The V and J ends lost 5 bases and 6 bases, in that order; junction bases with no gene match: 7. Germline V gene data show CDR1 as GTSNPN and CDR2 as SVGIG (reference sequence). CDR3 length: 13 residues. CDR3 bases: TGTGCCTGGGACAGGGATCTAGGTCAGCCCCAGCATTTT. Amino acids: CAWDRDLGQPQHF.

The chain uses TRBV19 and TRBJ1-6; 7 nucleotides align to TRBD1. With 4 bases clipped from V and 7 bases from J, the junction kept 7 bases outside the gene matches. This CDR3 contains 15 residues. The germline CDR1 and CDR2 sequences are LNHDA and SQIVND (reference sequence). DNA for the CDR3: TGTGCCAGTAGTACAGGGGGAACCTCGAATTCACCCCTCCACTTT. It is translated as CASSTGGTSNSPLHF.

This chain links TRBV30 with TRBJ1-2; D is possibly TRBD1 (6 bases). The CDR3 spans 14 residues. V was cut by 0 bases and J by 7 bases, with 15 bases left in between. The V gene's germline CDR1 is GTSNPN and CDR2 SVGIG (reference sequence). The CDR3 spells CAWSVSRGLGGYTF. Here the CDR3 DNA reads TGTGCCTGGAGTGTGTCCAGGGGACTGGGTGGCTACACCTTC.

This clone was picked up a small number of times. The chain is built from TRBV19 and TRBJ1-4; a possible D gene is TRBD1 (5 bases). The CDR3 covers 15 residues. CDR1 and CDR2 from the germline V gene are LNHDA and SQIVND (reference sequence). V lost 3 bases to trimming and J lost 12 bases, with 20 bases between them. The CDR3 region is CASSIYGGSRTELFF. DNA for the CDR3: TGTGCCAGTAGTATTTACGGGGGATCCCGGACGGAACTGTTTTTT. Together with reference TRBV19 and TRBJ1-4, the CDR3 gives the full variable domain: DGGITQSPKYLFRKEGQNVTLSCEQNLNHDAMYWYRQDPGQGLRLIYYSQIVNDFQKGDIAEGYSVSREKKESFPLTVTSAQKNPTAFYLCASSIYGGSRTELFFGSGTQLSVL.

The chain links TRBV27 to TRBJ2-4; D ambiguous. V lost 2 bases to trimming and J lost 0 bases, with 5 bases between them. The CDR3 has 14 residues. The germline gives CDR1 MNHEY, CDR2 SMNVEV (reference sequence). The CDR3 nucleotides are TGTGCCAGCAGTTTAAGCCTAGCCAAAAACATTCAGTACTTC. Protein sequence: CASSLSLAKNIQYF.

The CDR3, as DNA: TGTGCCAGCAGCCGGGACAGGGTTAGCCACGAGCAGTACTTC. Its translation: CASSRDRVSHEQYF. V gene TRBV6-1 combines with J gene TRBJ2-7; TRBD1 matches 9 bases. The V segment lost 6 bases and the J segment 5 bases; nucleotides outside the gene matches: 8. This CDR3 comprises 14 residues. Germline V gene lookup returns CDR1 MNHNS and CDR2 SASEGT.

J is TRBJ2-1 and V is TRBV7-9; 7 bases match TRBD2. The V gene's germline CDR1 is SEHNR and CDR2 FQNEAQ (reference sequence). V gave up 11 bases and J gave up 2 bases; unmatched junction bases: 9. This CDR3 contains 14 residues. CDR3 sequence: CADSGQDPYNEQFF. The CDR3 DNA is TGTGCCGATAGCGGGCAGGACCCCTACAATGAGCAGTTCTTC.

The V and J genes are TRBV7-3 and TRBJ2-2; D possibly corresponds to TRBD1 (5 bases). Trimming removed 2 bases from V and 1 base from J, with 11 bases in between. This CDR3 has 16 amino acids. Germline CDR1 is SGHTA and CDR2 is FQGTGA. CDR3 DNA: TGTGCCAGCAGCTTATGGGGCCCATGGAACACCGGGGAGCTGTTTTTT. Residues: CASSLWGPWNTGELFF. Full variable domain (outside the CDR3, taken from reference TRBV7-3 and TRBJ2-2): GAGVSQTPSNKVTEKGKYVELRCDPISGHTALYWYRQSLGQGPEFLIYFQGTGAADDSGLPNDRFFAVRPEGSVSTLKIQRTERGDSAVYLCASSLWGPWNTGELFFGEGSRLTVL.

The table lists this clone with a few counts. V usage is TRBV28 and J usage is TRBJ1-1; TRBD1 is a possible D gene (5 bases). V dropped 5 bases and J dropped 7 bases, with 14 bases sitting between them. This CDR3 is built from 13 residues. Germline CDR1 and CDR2: MDHEN and SYDVKM. CDR3 in DNA: TGTGCCAGCAGTGGGGGGTGGGACGTTGAAGCTTTCTTT. Translation: CASSGGWDVEAFF.

The chain uses TRBV2 and TRBJ2-2; perhaps TRBD1 as D (6 bases). Germline assignment: CDR1 SNHLY and CDR2 FYNNEI. The CDR3 has 14 amino acids. V lost 11 bases and J lost 1, with 14 bases in between. The CDR3 sequence: CAGAGGLNTGELFF. The CDR3 DNA reads TGTGCCGGAGCTGGGGGCCTGAACACCGGGGAGCTGTTTTTT.

The rearrangement uses TRBV5-8 and TRBJ1-5, with 8 bases fitting TRBD1. Trimming took 4 bases from V and 6 from J; bases not matched to a gene: 12. The CDR3 contains 16 residues. The germline CDR1 and CDR2 sequences are SGHTS and YDEGEE. The CDR3, as DNA: TGTGCCAGCAGCGTCGGACAGGGAATGGTTGGTCAGCCCCAGCATTTT. Translation gives CASSVGQGMVGQPQHF.

This clone was counted only a few times. The V gene is TRBV7-8, the J gene TRBJ1-4; possibly TRBD1 for D (6 bases). Germline CDR1 and CDR2: SGHVS and FQNEAQ. The CDR3 has 18 amino acids. V shed 5 bases and J shed 1 base, with 20 bases lying between them. The CDR3 reads CASSPYAIQGRTNEKLFF. In DNA form, the CDR3 reads TGTGCCAGCAGCCCCTATGCAATCCAGGGGCGAACTAATGAAAAACTGTTTTTT.

Remarks on this clone: The same CDR3 arises from other DNA sequences in this sample as well. CDR3 sequence reads: CASSIDRVGGYTF. Here the CDR3 DNA reads TGTGCCAGTAGTATCGACAGGGTAGGGGGCTACACCTTC. This sequence joins TRBV19 and TRBJ1-2; TRBD1 matches 7 bases. The CDR3 consists of 13 residues. Looked up from germline, CDR1 is LNHDA and CDR2 is SQIVND (reference sequence). Trimming cost V 3 bases and J 8 bases; bases outside gene matches: 6.

This clone was counted between two and nine times. The rearrangement links TRBV27 to TRBJ1-5; D not resolved. The CDR3 sequence is 14 residues long. V lost 4 bases, J lost 5 bases, and 12 bases lay in between. Germline CDR1 is MNHEY and CDR2 is SMNVEV (reference sequence). In DNA form, the CDR3 reads TGTGCCAGCAGTTCTCTTTCCGCGGATCAGCCCCAGCATTTT. This encodes CASSSLSADQPQHF.

The chain carries TRBV9 and TRBJ1-1; 8 nucleotides line up with TRBD1. The junction had 15 bases not matched to a gene; V was cut back by 4 bases and J by 10 bases. Germline lookup yields CDR1 SGDLS and CDR2 YYNGEE. The CDR3 loop spans 15 amino acids. The CDR3 is CASSPRTGPDGGAFF. In DNA, the CDR3 is TGTGCCAGCAGCCCCAGGACAGGGCCCGACGGTGGAGCTTTCTTT.

This rearrangement joins TRBV11-2 to TRBJ2-5; 9 positions match TRBD2. The CDR3 extends over 17 amino acids. J was trimmed by 5 bases and V by 1 base; bases with no gene match: 11. CDR1 SGHAT and CDR2 FQNNGV come from the germline V gene. In nucleotides, the CDR3 is TGTGCCAGCAGCTTAGGAGCGGGGGGAAGGACCGTTGAGACCCAGTACTTC. Translated: CASSLGAGGRTVETQYF.

The chain links TRBV29-1 to TRBJ2-3; D is unclear. Germline V gives CDR1 SQVTM, CDR2 ANQGSEA. This CDR3 comprises 12 residues. V lost 4 bases and J lost 3, with 8 bases in between. The CDR3 nucleotides are TGCAGCGTTGGCGTAGGAACAGATACGCAGTATTTT. Translating gives CSVGVGTDTQYF.

The rearrangement uses TRBV13 and TRBJ1-2; a possible D gene is TRBD1 (6 bases). Trimming pared 3 bases from V and 7 bases from J, leaving 18 bases between. The germline V gene has CDR1 PRHDT and CDR2 FYEKMQ (reference sequence). The CDR3 loop spans 15 amino acids. The CDR3: CASSFPLPGAGGYTF. The CDR3 DNA reads as TGTGCCAGCAGCTTCCCCCTCCCAGGGGCGGGTGGCTACACCTTC.